Below, 25 T cell receptor beta chains from the same sample are listed, as sequenced in a study of response to subunit inactivated influenza vaccine. A single record per CDR3 protein comes from TCRdb applying MiXCR to the RT-PCR reads. The repertoire includes fewer than 600,000 distinct CDR3 sequences, around 7.9% of them detected once, and around 13% sits in the top ten. Sample: PBMCs from blood, taken approximately 25 months after vaccination. The receptor set was obtained from a man in his fifties or sixties who received an inactivated influenza vaccine.

The chain combines TRBV5-1 with TRBJ1-1; D not certain. The CDR3 runs to 14 residues. Germline assignment: CDR1 SGHRS and CDR2 YFSETQ. Trimming took off 4 bases at V and 2 bases at J, with 12 bases between the two ends. For the CDR3, the DNA is TGCGCCAGCAGCGCGACCCCTCTCAACACTGAAGCTTTCTTT. This sequence encodes CASSATPLNTEAFF.

V and J are TRBV5-1 and TRBJ2-3; possibly TRBD2 for D (6 bases). Germline CDR1 reads SGHRS; CDR2 reads YFSETQ. The CDR3 sequence is 13 residues long. V was trimmed by 6 bases and J by 4 bases, leaving 12 bases between them. CDR3 sequence (DNA): TGCGCCAGCACCCAGGAGGGTCCAGATACGCAGTATTTT. It yields the protein CASTQEGPDTQYF.

This clonotype was found many times. This CDR3 reads CASSPTHRVTGAGPQHF. CDR3 DNA sequence: TGTGCCAGCAGTCCTACCCACAGGGTAACAGGGGCAGGGCCCCAGCATTTT. This rearrangement joins TRBV12-3 or TRBV12-4 to TRBJ1-5; 7 bases agree with TRBD1. The CDR3 runs to 17 residues. V shed 5 bases, J shed 9 bases, and the junction held 19 bases outside the gene matches.

The J gene is TRBJ1-4, the V gene TRBV2; the D gene is possibly TRBD1 (5 bases). The germline V and J ends were trimmed by 0 bases and 8 bases, with 19 bases remaining between them. The CDR3 covers 17 residues. Germline CDR1 reads SNHLY; CDR2 reads FYNNEI. The CDR3 here is CASSEAGDLLTREKLFF. CDR3 DNA: TGTGCCAGCAGTGAAGCAGGGGACCTCCTAACTAGGGAAAAACTGTTTTTT.

Only a few counts were recorded for this clonotype. The chain employs TRBV9 and TRBJ2-2, with D uncertain. Germline V gene sequence: CDR1 SGDLS, CDR2 YYNGEE. V was pared by 3 bases and J by 1 base, with 10 bases between. This CDR3 is built from 15 residues. This chain's CDR3 is CASSAPPGNTGELFF. Written as DNA, the CDR3 is TGTGCCAGCAGCGCGCCCCCGGGGAACACCGGGGAGCTGTTTTTT.

This clonotype appeared a few times. The chain has TRBV7-8 and TRBJ2-7; 10 bases agree with TRBD1. This CDR3 has 13 residues. Per germline, CDR1 SGHVS and CDR2 FQNEAQ. V shed 6 bases, J shed 3 bases, and the junction held 2 bases outside the gene matches. In DNA form, the CDR3 reads TGTGCCAGCAGGGACAGGGGGATCTACGAGCAGTACTTC. Translating gives CASRDRGIYEQYF.

The chain employs TRBV7-2 and TRBJ2-5; D might be TRBD1 (6 bases). The V end lost 5 bases, the J end lost 0 bases, and 13 bases lay between the germline ends. The length of the CDR3 is 15 residues. Germline V gene data show CDR1 as SGHTA and CDR2 as FQGNSA. The CDR3 loop is CASSPGQLYQETQYF. In DNA form, the CDR3 reads TGTGCCAGCAGCCCGGGACAATTGTACCAAGAGACCCAGTACTTC.

This clonotype was seen many times. The chain links TRBV4-1 to TRBJ1-2; TRBD1 matches at 8 bases. The CDR3 has 14 residues. Per germline, CDR1 MGHRA and CDR2 YSYEKL. The J segment lost 5 bases and the V segment lost 1 base, leaving 3 bases of the junction unmatched. The CDR3 DNA is TGCGCCAGCAGCCAAGGGACAGGGTGGTATGGCTACACCTTC. This codes for CASSQGTGWYGYTF.

At least ten counts were recorded for this clonotype. The chain joins TRBV7-2 to TRBJ2-1, with 7 positions matching TRBD2. CDR3 length equals 16 residues. Per germline, CDR1 SGHTA and CDR2 FQGNSA. V lost 2 bases, J lost 4 bases, and 8 bases stayed unmatched. The CDR3 loop is CASSLRGEGLYNEQFF. For the CDR3, the DNA is TGTGCCAGCAGCTTACGGGGGGAGGGCCTTTACAATGAGCAGTTCTTC.

This clonotype was counted many times. J is TRBJ2-1 and V is TRBV20-1; D unresolved. There are 13 residues in the CDR3. CDR1 and CDR2 from the germline V gene are DFQATT and SNEGSKA (reference sequence). CDR3 amino acids: CSPLGGQYNEQFF. In DNA form, the CDR3 reads TGCAGCCCGTTGGGTGGGCAGTACAATGAGCAGTTCTTC.

This clonotype appeared many times. The gene calls are TRBV12-3 or TRBV12-4 and TRBJ2-1; 8 positions match TRBD2. CDR3 length equals 14 residues. The V and J ends lost 7 bases and 3 bases, in that order; junction bases with no gene match: 5. As DNA, the CDR3 is TGTGCCAGCACGTTTAGCGGGAACTACAATGAGCAGTTCTTC. It encodes CASTFSGNYNEQFF.

This clonotype was seen at least ten times. V usage is TRBV28 and J usage is TRBJ2-1; D ambiguous. V was trimmed by 9 bases and J by 10 bases, leaving 10 bases between them. CDR3 length equals 10 residues. Germline CDR1 MDHEN, CDR2 SYDVKM. CDR3 loop: CASSRWEQFF. CDR3 nucleotides: TGTGCCAGTAGCAGGTGGGAGCAGTTCTTC.

On this clonotype: This may be a read error, as it is one base from a much larger clone. The chain recombines TRBV6-5 with TRBJ2-5; D is perhaps TRBD2 (5 bases). The length of the CDR3 is 12 residues. From germline, CDR1 is MNHEY and CDR2 SVGAGI. Between the trimmed V and J ends, which lost 6 bases and 1 base, there was a span of 6 bases. The CDR3 DNA reads as TGTGCCAGCAGGGGGAGCCAAGAGACCCAGTACTTC. Translating gives CASRGSQETQYF.

The genes are TRBV15 and TRBJ2-7; 8 bases agree with TRBD1. This CDR3 has 13 amino acids. Losses at the gene ends were 5 bases for V and 6 bases for J; bases not matched to a gene: 6. Germline V CDR1 and CDR2: LNHNV, YYDKDF (reference sequence). The CDR3 loop reads CATSPRGRGEQYF. CDR3 DNA: TGTGCCACCAGCCCCAGGGGGCGGGGCGAGCAGTACTTC.

As DNA, the CDR3 is TGTGCCAGCAGCACCTCCGGGGCAGGGTGGTACGAGCAGTACTTC. The encoded protein is CASSTSGAGWYEQYF. This rearrangement joins TRBV27 to TRBJ2-7; D possibly matches TRBD1 or TRBD2 (5 bases each). This CDR3 has 15 residues. Per germline, CDR1 MNHEY and CDR2 SMNVEV (reference sequence). Trimming shortened V by 6 bases and J by 4 bases, and 19 bases separated the two germline ends.

V gene TRBV29-1 combines with J gene TRBJ1-2, with 7 nucleotides matching TRBD1. Germline CDR1 is SQVTM and CDR2 is ANQGSEA. The V gene end was trimmed by 0 bases and the J gene end by 0 bases; junction bases not matched to a gene: 10. The CDR3 length is 17 residues. Here the CDR3 DNA reads TGCAGCGTTGAAGATCGAGGAGGGGACAGCCCTAACTATGGCTACACCTTC. Residues: CSVEDRGGDSPNYGYTF.

This clonotype was counted many times. V gene TRBV12-3 or TRBV12-4 combines with J gene TRBJ2-1; 7 bases are a match to TRBD1. This CDR3 is 13 amino acids long. With V trimmed by 3 bases and J by 9 bases, 5 bases remained unmatched. CDR3 amino acids: CASSFVDRAEQFF. The CDR3 nucleotides read TGTGCCAGCAGTTTTGTCGACAGGGCTGAGCAGTTCTTC.

The chain links TRBV7-7 to TRBJ2-1; TRBD2 agrees at 13 bases. Germline trimming cut 5 bases from V and 7 bases from J; bases unmatched to any gene: 8. The CDR3 length is 16 residues. The V gene's germline CDR1 is SSHAT and CDR2 FNYEAQ (reference sequence). CDR3 coding DNA: TGTGCCAGCAGCGCAGGACTAGCGGGAGCATCGAATGAGCAGTTCTTC. This codes for CASSAGLAGASNEQFF.

This clonotype showed up just a few times. This chain connects TRBV6-1 to TRBJ1-6; 12 bases line up with TRBD1. Germline values: CDR1 MNHNS, CDR2 SASEGT. V lost 6 bases to trimming and J lost 10 bases; unmatched junction nucleotides: 4. This CDR3 is built from 14 residues. The CDR3 reads CASRAGTGGSPLHF. In DNA form, the CDR3 reads TGTGCCAGCAGGGCCGGGACAGGGGGCTCACCCCTCCACTTT.

This clonotype has ten or more counts. This chain connects TRBV5-5 to TRBJ2-7; possible D gene TRBD1, 5 bases. The CDR3 runs 13 residues. Trimming removed 5 bases at V and 2 bases at J, with 11 bases between. In germline, CDR1 is SGHKS, CDR2 YYEKEE (reference sequence). CDR3 coding DNA: TGTGCCAGCAGGTTGACAGCTACCTACGAGCAGTACTTC. This codes for CASRLTATYEQYF.

This clonotype was observed a handful of times. The CDR3 is CATSSPGTGEAYGYTF. The CDR3 DNA reads as TGTGCCACCAGCAGCCCCGGGACAGGGGAGGCCTATGGCTACACCTTC. V gene TRBV15 combines with J gene TRBJ1-2, with 10 nucleotides matching TRBD1. Trimming cost V 3 bases and J 4 bases; bases outside gene matches: 8. CDR3 length: 16 amino acids. Germline V gene lookup returns CDR1 LNHNV and CDR2 YYDKDF (reference sequence).

This clonotype was observed a few times. Written as DNA, the CDR3 is TGTGCCAGCAGCTACCAGGCGGACGAGCAGTTCTTC. Translated, it gives CASSYQADEQFF. V gene TRBV11-1 combines with J gene TRBJ2-1; no reliable D call. The V gene's germline CDR1 is SGHAT and CDR2 FQDESV (reference sequence). Trimming removed 4 bases from V and 10 bases from J, with 11 bases in between. The CDR3 loop spans 12 amino acids.

This clonotype was seen at least ten times. A much bigger clone sits one base away, suggesting this may be a read error. CDR3 region: CASSVAGGGGYTF. CDR3 DNA sequence: TGTGCCAGCAGCGTAGCAGGGGGCGGTGGCTACACCTTC. The J gene is TRBJ1-2, the V gene TRBV9, with 8 bases fitting TRBD1. The CDR3 covers 13 residues. Germline assignment: CDR1 SGDLS and CDR2 YYNGEE. V shed 0 bases, J shed 7 bases, and the junction held 2 bases outside the gene matches.

The J gene is TRBJ1-4, the V gene TRBV25-1; 12 bases are shared with TRBD1. CDR1 and CDR2 from the germline V gene are MGHDK and SYGVNS. The CDR3 spans 16 residues. Trimming at V came to 8 bases and at J to 5 bases, leaving 9 bases not matched to a gene. This chain's CDR3 is CASGSGTGGRNEKLFF. The CDR3 coding sequence is TGTGCCAGCGGATCAGGGACAGGGGGCCGAAATGAAAAACTGTTTTTT.

This sequence joins TRBV2 and TRBJ2-1, with D tentatively TRBD1 (6 bases). The CDR3 totals 16 residues. V was trimmed by 5 bases and J by 0 bases, leaving 14 bases between them. The V gene's germline CDR1 is SNHLY and CDR2 FYNNEI. The CDR3 is CASSRRGGTSYNEQFF. The CDR3 DNA reads as TGTGCCAGCAGTCGACGTGGGGGCACCTCCTACAATGAGCAGTTCTTC.